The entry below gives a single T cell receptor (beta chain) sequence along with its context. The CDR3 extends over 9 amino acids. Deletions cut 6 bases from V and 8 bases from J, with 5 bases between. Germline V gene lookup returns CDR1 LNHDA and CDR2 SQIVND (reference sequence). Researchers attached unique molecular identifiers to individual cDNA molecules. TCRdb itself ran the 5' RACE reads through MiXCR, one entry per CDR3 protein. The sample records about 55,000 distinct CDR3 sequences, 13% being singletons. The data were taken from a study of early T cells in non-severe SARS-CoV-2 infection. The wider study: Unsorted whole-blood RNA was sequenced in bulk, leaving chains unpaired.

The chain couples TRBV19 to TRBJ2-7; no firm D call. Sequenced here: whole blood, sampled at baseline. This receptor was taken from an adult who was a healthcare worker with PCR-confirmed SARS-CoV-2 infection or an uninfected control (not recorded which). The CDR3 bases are TGTGCCAGTAGCAAGAAGCAGTACTTC. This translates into CASSKKQYF. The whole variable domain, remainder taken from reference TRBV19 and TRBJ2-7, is DGGITQSPKYLFRKEGQNVTLSCEQNLNHDAMYWYRQDPGQGLRLIYYSQIVNDFQKGDIAEGYSVSREKKESFPLTVTSAQKNPTAFYLCASSKKQYFGPGTRLTVT.